The 31 T cell receptor beta chains reported below all come from one sample, sequenced in a study of T-cell memory formation after mild COVID-19. TCRdb analysed the 5' RACE reads with MiXCR anew, one entry per CDR3 protein. The sample includes about 360,000 distinct CDR3 sequences, approximately 14% of them seen just once. Sequences were obtained from PBMCs or a T cell subset sorted from them (not recorded which). These receptors were collected from a young man who had mild COVID-19 (a few samples of this study predate the infection). Cell type and time point are not known.

This clonotype was picked up a small number of times. The J gene is TRBJ2-2, the V gene TRBV20-1; a possible D gene is TRBD1 (5 bases). The CDR3 covers 14 residues. Germline values: CDR1 DFQATT, CDR2 SNEGSKA (reference sequence). V was clipped by 4 bases and J by 7 bases, with 16 bases between them. The DNA for the CDR3 is TGCAGTGCTAAAACCTGGGGCCCCAACGGGGAGCTGTTTTTT. It codes for CSAKTWGPNGELFF.

V is TRBV28 and J is TRBJ2-1; D remains ambiguous. CDR1 MDHEN and CDR2 SYDVKM come from the germline V gene. The V and J ends lost 5 bases and 9 bases respectively, with 11 bases between them. CDR3 size: 12 residues. The CDR3 sequence is CASSPPAAEQFF. The CDR3 nucleotides are TGTGCCAGCAGTCCCCCCGCGGCTGAGCAGTTCTTC.

A few counts support this clonotype. The chain couples TRBV7-6 to TRBJ1-5; D not certain. CDR3 length: 16 residues. Trimming removed 5 bases from V and 3 bases from J, with 17 bases in between. Germline V CDR1 and CDR2: SGHVS, FNYEAQ. The CDR3 spells CASSPQTRGNNQPQHF. CDR3 nucleotides: TGTGCCAGCAGCCCCCAAACGCGGGGTAACAATCAGCCCCAGCATTTT.

This sequence joins TRBV5-1 and TRBJ2-7; D perhaps matches TRBD2 (6 bases). V was pared by 3 bases and J by 1 base, with 11 bases between. The CDR3 runs to 14 residues. Germline-derived CDR1 and CDR2 are SGHRS and YFSETQ. CDR3 protein: CASSWDGTSYEQYF. The CDR3 nucleotides are TGCGCCAGCAGCTGGGACGGGACTTCCTACGAGCAGTACTTC.

J is TRBJ1-5 and V is TRBV12-3 or TRBV12-4, with 7 bases lining up with TRBD1. J was trimmed by 7 bases and V by 4 bases; bases with no gene match: 13. CDR3 size: 16 residues. The CDR3 sequence is CASSSYPTGSSQPQHF. CDR3 DNA sequence: TGTGCCAGCAGTTCCTACCCGACAGGGAGCAGCCAGCCCCAGCATTTT.

This clonotype was counted between two and nine times. The rearrangement joins TRBV7-3 to TRBJ1-1, with TRBD1 as a possible D gene (5 bases). Deletions cut 5 bases from V and 0 bases from J, with 16 bases between. CDR1 and CDR2 from the germline V gene are SGHTA and FQGTGA. This CDR3 comprises 16 residues. DNA of the CDR3: TGTGCCAGCAGCCCCAGCGGCAGGGATTTGAACACTGAAGCTTTCTTT. Protein: CASSPSGRDLNTEAFF.

This clonotype was counted at least ten times. CDR3 DNA: TGCGCCAGCAGCTTGACTAGCGGGGAATACAATGAGCAGTTCTTC. Its protein product is CASSLTSGEYNEQFF. The gene calls are TRBV5-1 and TRBJ2-1; the match to TRBD2 covers 10 bases. The J segment lost 4 bases and the V segment lost 1 base, leaving 2 bases of the junction unmatched. CDR1 is SGHRS and CDR2 is YFSETQ in the germline V gene. The CDR3 is 15 residues long.

This clonotype turned up a few times. This chain connects TRBV4-3 to TRBJ2-5, with a weak D call TRBD2 (6 bases). The V and J ends lost 3 bases and 4 bases respectively, with 12 bases between them. Germline loops: CDR1 LGHNA, CDR2 YSLEER. This CDR3 is 14 amino acids long. For the CDR3, the DNA is TGCGCCAGCAGCCACGGCGGGATATCAGAGACCCAGTACTTC. Protein: CASSHGGISETQYF.

This clonotype appeared a few times. The chain couples TRBV7-3 to TRBJ1-3; D remains unclear. The CDR3 has 13 amino acids. The V gene's germline CDR1 is SGHTA and CDR2 FQGTGA. The V end was cut by 2 bases, the J end by 8 bases, with 10 bases between. The CDR3 here is CASSLVDGDTIYF. Here the CDR3 DNA reads TGTGCCAGCAGCTTAGTAGACGGGGACACCATATATTTT.

In its sample, this clonotype was seen a few times. The V and J genes are TRBV7-9 and TRBJ2-7; tentative D call: TRBD1 (6 bases). The CDR3 covers 13 residues. The V end lost 6 bases, the J end lost 5 bases, and 14 bases lay between the germline ends. Germline CDR1 SEHNR, CDR2 FQNEAQ (reference sequence). The DNA for the CDR3 is TGTGCCAGCAGGTATACAGGGTCGGACGAGCAGTACTTC. As protein: CASRYTGSDEQYF.

This clonotype showed up just a few times. This chain links TRBV12-3 or TRBV12-4 with TRBJ2-5, with D uncertain. Trimming took off 7 bases at V and 3 bases at J, with 6 bases between the two ends. The CDR3 contains 11 residues. CDR3 sequence reads: CASTSKETQYF. Written as DNA, the CDR3 is TGTGCCAGCACCTCTAAAGAGACCCAGTACTTC.

The chain is built from TRBV7-2 and TRBJ2-1; 8 bases are shared with TRBD2. After removal of 3 bases from V and 5 bases from J, the junction contained 3 bases not matched to a gene. Germline V gene sequence: CDR1 SGHTA, CDR2 FQGNSA. The CDR3 has 14 residues. The CDR3 nucleotides read TGTGCCAGCAGCTTTACCGGGGGGGACAATGAGCAGTTCTTC. Protein product: CASSFTGGDNEQFF.

The chain joins TRBV12-3 or TRBV12-4 to TRBJ2-1; 7 bases fit TRBD2. This CDR3 is 13 amino acids long. The trim removed 6 bases at V and 8 bases at J, leaving 7 bases unmatched. The CDR3 DNA reads as TGTGCCAGCAGCGACAACCGGGGGGATGAGCAGTTCTTC. Translating gives CASSDNRGDEQFF.

The chain carries TRBV20-1 and TRBJ2-7, with TRBD2 identical over 9 bases. This CDR3 has 15 amino acids. The germline gives CDR1 DFQATT, CDR2 SNEGSKA (reference sequence). V dropped 1 base and J dropped 2; count of bases not matched to a gene: 6. CDR3 residues: CSARVGPSGTYEQYF. The CDR3, as DNA: TGCAGTGCTAGAGTGGGTCCTAGCGGGACCTACGAGCAGTACTTC.

V and J are TRBV6-2 or TRBV6-3 and TRBJ2-3; no definite D call. Trimming removed 6 bases at V and 2 bases at J, with 18 bases between. The CDR3 loop spans 16 amino acids. Germline lookup yields CDR1 MNHEY and CDR2 SVGEGT. The DNA for the CDR3 is TGTGCCAGCAGCCTCCCTCAGGACCTCACCACAGATACGCAGTATTTT. Protein: CASSLPQDLTTDTQYF.

The CDR3 is CASSQEGQGVAGANVLTF. CDR3 nucleotides: TGCGCCAGCAGCCAAGAAGGACAGGGGGTCGCTGGGGCCAACGTCCTGACTTTC. The V call is TRBV4-3, the J call TRBJ2-6; TRBD1 agrees at 10 bases. Per germline, CDR1 LGHNA and CDR2 YSLEER. This CDR3 is built from 18 residues. The trim removed 0 bases at V and 2 bases at J, leaving 4 bases unmatched.

This clonotype appeared many times. The V call is TRBV10-2, the J call TRBJ2-7, with TRBD1 matching over 10 bases. The J segment lost 7 bases and the V segment lost 7 bases, leaving 16 bases of the junction unmatched. CDR1 WSHSY and CDR2 SAAADI come from the germline V gene. This CDR3 has 16 amino acids. CDR3 sequence: CASKAVRGQGLREQYV. Here the CDR3 DNA reads TGCGCCAGCAAAGCCGTCAGGGGACAGGGGTTGAGGGAGCAGTACGTC.

The gene calls are TRBV6-2 or TRBV6-3 and TRBJ2-5; 8 nucleotides line up with TRBD1. The CDR3 sequence is 13 residues long. CDR1 MNHEY and CDR2 SVGEGT come from the germline V gene. Trimming took 11 bases from V and 0 from J; bases not matched to a gene: 5. CDR3: CAGGQGDQETQYF. Written as DNA, the CDR3 is TGTGCCGGAGGACAGGGAGACCAAGAGACCCAGTACTTC.

This chain uses TRBV20-1 with TRBJ2-5, with 7 bases fitting TRBD1. The CDR3 spans 14 residues. CDR1 and CDR2 from the germline V gene are DFQATT and SNEGSKA (reference sequence). J was trimmed by 5 bases and V by 6 bases; bases with no gene match: 12. CDR3 bases: TGCAGTGCACGTATACAGGGGCTCCGGGAGACCCAGTACTTC. Translation gives CSARIQGLRETQYF.

The chain is built from TRBV6-2 or TRBV6-3 and TRBJ2-7, with a weak D call TRBD1 (6 bases). The length of the CDR3 is 13 residues. Germline V gene data show CDR1 as MNHEY and CDR2 as SVGEGT. The CDR3 coding sequence is TGTGCCAGCTGTTATTCAGGGGCGATCGAGCAGTACGTC. Amino acid sequence: CASCYSGAIEQYV.

This clonotype has more than one count but fewer than ten. This chain connects TRBV5-1 to TRBJ2-5, with TRBD2 identical over 12 bases. The length of the CDR3 is 16 residues. Germline values: CDR1 SGHRS, CDR2 YFSETQ. Germline trimming cut 5 bases from V and 5 bases from J; bases unmatched to any gene: 10. CDR3: CASRLAGGPVEETQYF. The CDR3 DNA sequence: TGCGCCAGCAGGCTAGCGGGGGGGCCGGTGGAGGAGACCCAGTACTTC.

The sample holds a few counts of this clonotype. The V gene is TRBV4-3, the J gene TRBJ1-1; unclear D gene. Germline V gene sequence: CDR1 LGHNA, CDR2 YSLEER. V was trimmed by 0 bases and J by 5 bases, leaving 10 bases between them. CDR3 size: 14 residues. DNA for the CDR3: TGCGCCAGCAGCCAAGAACAGCGGGGAACTGAAGCTTTCTTT. This gives the protein CASSQEQRGTEAFF.

This clonotype was seen a handful of times. The V call is TRBV19, the J call TRBJ2-5; D uncertain. This CDR3 is built from 13 residues. Trimming pared 4 bases from V and 2 bases from J, leaving 8 bases between. CDR1 LNHDA and CDR2 SQIVND come from the germline V gene (reference sequence). For the CDR3, the DNA is TGTGCCAGTAGTAAGTTCCCTCAAGAGACCCAGTACTTC. Translation gives CASSKFPQETQYF. Based on the CDR3 plus reference TRBV19 and TRBJ2-5, the full variable domain is DGGITQSPKYLFRKEGQNVTLSCEQNLNHDAMYWYRQDPGQGLRLIYYSQIVNDFQKGDIAEGYSVSREKKESFPLTVTSAQKNPTAFYLCASSKFPQETQYFGPGTRLLVL.

Ten or more counts support this clonotype. DNA for the CDR3: TGTGCCAGCAGCTTAGATATTAGCGGGGGGGTCAAAAACATTCAGTACTTC. Protein: CASSLDISGGVKNIQYF. This chain connects TRBV7-2 to TRBJ2-4; 11 bases align to TRBD2. Trimming took 1 base from V and 3 from J; bases not matched to a gene: 5. The CDR3 has 17 amino acids. Germline values: CDR1 SGHTA, CDR2 FQGNSA.

There are many counts of this clonotype. The chain employs TRBV7-8 and TRBJ2-7; D might be TRBD1 or TRBD2, each matching 5 bases. Trimming stripped 1 base from V and 3 bases from J, with 16 bases between. CDR1 and CDR2 (germline): SGHVS, FQNEAQ. This CDR3 is 16 amino acids long. CDR3 in DNA: TGTGCCAGCAGCTTAGAATCGACGGGGCTCCTCTACGAGCAGTACTTC. Protein: CASSLESTGLLYEQYF.

The chain combines TRBV29-1 with TRBJ1-2; tentatively, D is TRBD1 (5 bases). This CDR3 has 12 amino acids. Trimming took off 4 bases at V and 4 bases at J, with 10 bases between the two ends. Germline V gives CDR1 SQVTM, CDR2 ANQGSEA. The CDR3 coding sequence is TGCAGCGTTGGGAGTGGGGGCTATGGCTACACCTTC. Translated, it gives CSVGSGGYGYTF.

The gene calls are TRBV3-1 and TRBJ2-7, with 10 bases that match TRBD2. The germline V gene has CDR1 LGHDT and CDR2 YNNKEL (reference sequence). The CDR3 covers 16 residues. Trimming removed 7 bases from V and 5 bases from J; junction bases left unmatched: 14. This CDR3 is CASNPSYSGGPHEQYF. CDR3 DNA sequence: TGTGCCAGCAACCCGTCGTATAGCGGGGGGCCGCACGAGCAGTACTTC.

This clonotype has a handful of counts. V usage is TRBV6-5 and J usage is TRBJ1-1; TRBD1 matches at 9 bases. The ends lost 0 bases at V and 7 bases at J; junction bases unmatched: 6. This CDR3 has 15 residues. CDR1 is MNHEY, CDR2 SVGAGI, per germline. The CDR3 coding sequence is TGTGCCAGCAGTTACTCAAGGACAGGGGCGTTTGAAGCTTTCTTT. This translates into CASSYSRTGAFEAFF.

The chain uses TRBV5-1 and TRBJ2-2; D ambiguous. V lost 7 bases and J 3 bases, leaving 19 bases between the germline ends. CDR1 and CDR2 from the germline V gene are SGHRS and YFSETQ. The CDR3 length is 16 residues. The CDR3 DNA is TGCGCCAGCGGGTCTCAGCCTCACAAAGACACCGGGGAGCTGTTTTTT. Translated: CASGSQPHKDTGELFF.

This chain connects TRBV7-9 to TRBJ2-3; D may be TRBD1 (6 bases). This CDR3 region has 16 residues. Trimming cost V 5 bases and J 2 bases, with 17 bases left between them. Germline V gives CDR1 SEHNR, CDR2 FQNEAQ (reference sequence). CDR3 coding DNA: TGTGCCAGCAGCGCCCTACAGGGCCCCCCCACAGATACGCAGTATTTT. Translated, it gives CASSALQGPPTDTQYF.

The genes are TRBV20-1 and TRBJ2-5, with 10 bases matching TRBD1. The V gene's germline CDR1 is DFQATT and CDR2 SNEGSKA (reference sequence). The V and J ends lost 4 bases and 5 bases, in that order; junction bases with no gene match: 4. This CDR3 has 13 residues. The CDR3 sequence: CSATTGGEETQYF. The CDR3 region has the DNA TGCAGTGCTACGACAGGGGGCGAGGAGACCCAGTACTTC.